What follows are 13 T cell receptor beta chains derived from one specimen sequenced in a study of blood T cell repertoires in COVID-19. Profiling relied on immunoSEQ multiplex PCR, and the TCRdb table lists in-frame clones only, not all of them. The sample lists more than 200,000 clones; about 85% were seen once. The sample taken for sequencing was peripheral blood. Receptors were obtained from a man aged 60-69 years with acute or convalescent COVID-19.

The chain uses TRBV9 and TRBJ1-1, with TRBD1 identical over 8 bases. This CDR3 has 14 amino acids. Germline V CDR1 and CDR2: SGDLS, YYNGEE. V lost 3 bases and J lost 4; bases outside the gene matches: 5. The CDR3 coding sequence is TGTGCCAGCAGCGGGACAGGGACGCCCACTGAAGCTTTCTTT. Protein sequence: CASSGTGTPTEAFF.

The chain has TRBV20-1 and TRBJ1-2, with D uncertain. Germline lookup yields CDR1 DFQATT and CDR2 SNEGSKA (reference sequence). Trimming took 4 bases from V and 3 from J, leaving 3 bases between them. This CDR3 is built from 10 residues. As DNA, the CDR3 is TGCAGTGCTACATACTATGGCTACACCTTC. Protein sequence: CSATYYGYTF.

This clone was detected only once. The J gene is TRBJ1-3, the V gene TRBV5-1; 9 nucleotides align to TRBD1. Germline-derived CDR1 and CDR2 are SGHRS and YFSETQ. The CDR3 is 15 amino acids. Trimming cost V 0 bases and J 5 bases; bases outside gene matches: 3. The CDR3 spells CASSLAGQGRNTIYF. CDR3 DNA sequence: TGCGCCAGCAGCTTGGCGGGACAGGGAAGAAACACCATATATTTT.

The chain carries TRBV18 and TRBJ1-5; D is perhaps TRBD1 (6 bases). Trimming removed 3 bases at V and 4 bases at J, with 10 bases between. The CDR3 is 14 amino acids. The germline gives CDR1 KGHSH, CDR2 LQKENI. CDR3 loop: CASSPQGLNQPQHF. The CDR3 region has the DNA TGTGCCAGCTCACCCCAGGGGTTAAATCAGCCCCAGCATTTT.

The V gene is TRBV5-1, the J gene TRBJ1-6; D unresolved. The CDR3 is 14 residues long. The V gene's germline CDR1 is SGHRS and CDR2 YFSETQ. The V end was cut by 3 bases, the J end by 5 bases, with 9 bases between. As DNA, the CDR3 is TGCGCCAGCAGCTCGGCGGGAGATAATTCACCCCTCCACTTT. Encoded protein: CASSSAGDNSPLHF.

A few counts support this clone. This sequence joins TRBV11-3 and TRBJ2-6; weak D call: TRBD2 (6 bases). The V and J ends lost 5 bases and 3 bases respectively, with 11 bases between them. Per germline, CDR1 SGHNT and CDR2 YENEEA. CDR3 length: 15 amino acids. This chain's CDR3 is CASSPGGGGANVLTF. CDR3 in DNA: TGTGCCAGCAGCCCCGGGGGTGGTGGGGCCAACGTCCTGACTTTC.

The chain couples TRBV18 to TRBJ2-6; tentative D call: TRBD1 (6 bases). Germline CDR1 KGHSH, CDR2 LQKENI. CDR3 size: 14 residues. The ends were cut back, 10 bases at V and 2 bases at J, with 12 bases in the middle. Here the CDR3 DNA reads TGTGCCACTCCCCAGGGGCCTGGGGCCAACGTCCTGACTTTC. Its translation is CATPQGPGANVLTF.

The chain recombines TRBV6-5 with TRBJ1-1; TRBD1 is a possible D gene (6 bases). CDR3 length: 13 residues. Germline V gene lookup returns CDR1 MNHEY and CDR2 SVGAGI. Between the trimmed V and J ends, which lost 8 bases and 0 bases, there was a span of 10 bases. CDR3 nucleotide sequence: TGTGCCAGCCAAGGACAGATGAACACTGAAGCTTTCTTT. Translated: CASQGQMNTEAFF.

The chain couples TRBV28 to TRBJ2-7; 7 nucleotides agree with TRBD2. Germline V gene sequence: CDR1 MDHEN, CDR2 SYDVKM. The trim removed 4 bases at V and 2 bases at J, leaving 8 bases unmatched. The CDR3 is made up of 15 amino acids. Written as DNA, the CDR3 is TGTGCCAGCAGTTCCCCGGGAGGTCGTGCCTACGAGCAGTACTTC. Encoded protein: CASSSPGGRAYEQYF.

The rearrangement links TRBV27 to TRBJ1-5; 11 positions agree with TRBD1. The CDR3 covers 18 residues. The germline V gene has CDR1 MNHEY and CDR2 SMNVEV (reference sequence). V gave up 7 bases and J gave up 2 bases; unmatched junction bases: 13. In nucleotides, the CDR3 is TGTGCCAGCACAATGAGCGGGACAGGGGGTTTTGGCAATCAGCCCCAGCATTTT. As protein: CASTMSGTGGFGNQPQHF.

The V gene is TRBV28, the J gene TRBJ2-1; possible D gene TRBD2, 6 bases. CDR3 length equals 15 residues. Deletions cut 10 bases from V and 8 bases from J, with 24 bases between. Germline V gene sequence: CDR1 MDHEN, CDR2 SYDVKM. CDR3 protein: CATTRDSQTRDEQFF. The CDR3 region has the DNA TGTGCCACAACCAGGGACTCCCAAACCCGCGATGAGCAGTTCTTC.

This chain uses TRBV7-3 with TRBJ2-1; 7 bases are a match to TRBD2. With V trimmed by 1 base and J by 6 bases, 6 bases remained unmatched. Germline V CDR1 and CDR2: SGHTA, FQGTGA. This CDR3 region has 15 residues. CDR3 nucleotides: TGTGCCAGCAGCTTAAGGGCGGGAGAAGGCAATGAGCAGTTCTTC. This sequence encodes CASSLRAGEGNEQFF.

The genes are TRBV4-1 and TRBJ2-3, with 12 bases identical to TRBD2. V lost 4 bases, J lost 14 bases, and 7 bases stayed unmatched. The CDR3 sequence is 13 residues long. Germline assignment: CDR1 MGHRA and CDR2 YSYEKL. The CDR3: CASSPRTSGVLYF. The CDR3 coding sequence is TGCGCCAGCAGCCCCCGGACTAGCGGGGTGCTGTATTTT.